What follows are 16 T cell receptor beta chains derived from one specimen sequenced in a study of T cell responses to AZD1222 COVID-19 vaccine. TCRdb keeps only in-frame clones here, not all; method: immunoSEQ multiplex PCR. Here the sample spans approximately 100,000 clones, more than 75% being singletons. The sample here was peripheral blood, taken on day 0 of AZD1222 vaccination. The source is an adult in good health.

The chain employs TRBV3-1 (or the pseudogene TRBV3-2) and TRBJ1-1; D gene ambiguous. Per the germline V gene, CDR1 is LGHDT and CDR2 is YNNKEL (reference sequence). V was trimmed by 1 base and J by 6 bases, leaving 9 bases between them. The CDR3 is 13 amino acids. CDR3 residues: CASSQVQSPEAFF. The CDR3 nucleotides are TGTGCCAGCAGCCAAGTACAGTCCCCTGAAGCTTTCTTT.

This clone was counted only a few times. The genes are TRBV7-8 and TRBJ2-7; 7 nucleotides agree with TRBD2. V dropped 3 bases and J dropped 6; count of bases not matched to a gene: 8. The germline V gene encodes CDR1 SGHVS and CDR2 FQNEAQ. This CDR3 comprises 14 residues. This chain's CDR3 is CASSFRDYTPEQYF. CDR3 bases: TGTGCCAGCAGCTTCCGGGACTACACTCCCGAGCAGTACTTC.

The chain combines TRBV5-1 with TRBJ1-1, with D possibly being TRBD1 (5 bases). CDR1 is SGHRS and CDR2 is YFSETQ in the germline V gene. Trimming removed 5 bases at V and 0 bases at J, with 11 bases between. The CDR3 is 14 amino acids. In DNA form, the CDR3 reads TGCGCCAGCAGTCCAGGGAACATGAACACTGAAGCTTTCTTT. Protein: CASSPGNMNTEAFF.

This clone was found once. The chain links TRBV28 to TRBJ1-5, with a possible D match to TRBD1 (6 bases). Deletions cut 3 bases from V and 7 bases from J, with 13 bases between. This CDR3 contains 14 residues. Germline lookup yields CDR1 MDHEN and CDR2 SYDVKM. The CDR3 DNA reads as TGTGCCAGCAGTTTCGGGGGGGCTGGCCAGCCCCAGCATTTT. Translating gives CASSFGGAGQPQHF.

This clone was counted once. The chain carries TRBV6-1 and TRBJ1-3; no clear D. V lost 1 base and J 1 base, leaving 5 bases between the germline ends. The CDR3 is 14 residues long. Germline CDR1 and CDR2: MNHNS and SASEGT. The CDR3 spells CASSEGGSGNTIYF. CDR3 bases: TGTGCCAGCAGTGAAGGGGGTTCTGGAAACACCATATATTTT.

This chain links TRBV30 with TRBJ1-2, with D tentatively TRBD1 (5 bases). With 4 bases removed from V and 5 bases from J, the gap between germline ends came to 17 bases. This CDR3 contains 14 residues. Germline CDR1 and CDR2: GTSNPN and SVGIG (reference sequence). CDR3 region: CAWNQAETGYGYTF. Written as DNA, the CDR3 is TGTGCCTGGAATCAGGCAGAAACAGGATATGGCTACACCTTC. Looking up the rest from reference TRBV30 and TRBJ1-2 gives the full variable domain: SQTIHQWPATLVQPVGSPLSLECTVEGTSNPNLYWYRQAAGRGLQLLFYSVGIGQISSEVPQNLSASRPQDRQFILSSKKLLLSDSGFYLCAWNQAETGYGYTFGSGTRLTVV.

Concerning this clone: Its ends do not fully match the called genes, so a read error is possible. The J gene is TRBJ2-7, the V gene TRBV19, with TRBD2 matching over 10 bases. The CDR3 sequence is 14 residues long. CDR1 and CDR2 from the germline V gene are LNHDA and SQIVND (reference sequence). The CDR3 region is CASSADTSGNFISF. Written as DNA, the CDR3 is TGTGCCAGTAGTGCCGACACTAGCGGGAATTTCATTAGCTTC.

The chain couples TRBV28 to TRBJ1-2; possibly TRBD1 for D (6 bases). This CDR3 has 15 amino acids. V was shortened by 6 bases and J by 7 bases, with 21 bases between the two germline ends. The germline CDR1 and CDR2 sequences are MDHEN and SYDVKM. The CDR3 is CASRVSQGNVGGYTF. CDR3 coding DNA: TGTGCCAGCAGGGTTTCCCAGGGGAATGTGGGTGGCTACACCTTC.

This chain uses TRBV4-2 with TRBJ1-1; no clear D gene. This CDR3 region has 13 residues. CDR1 and CDR2 from the germline V gene are LGHNA and YNFKEQ. Between the trimmed V and J ends, which lost 0 bases and 1 base, there was a span of 3 bases. The CDR3 nucleotides are TGTGCCAGCAGCCAAGAGGAGAACACTGAAGCTTTCTTT. Residues: CASSQEENTEAFF.

This clone was counted only a few times. The rearrangement uses TRBV9 and TRBJ2-1; D remains unclear. The ends were cut back, 0 bases at V and 9 bases at J, with 13 bases in the middle. The CDR3 sequence is 14 residues long. CDR1 SGDLS and CDR2 YYNGEE come from the germline V gene. The CDR3 spells CASSVDGSLGEQFF. Written as DNA, the CDR3 is TGTGCCAGCAGCGTAGATGGGTCGTTGGGTGAGCAGTTCTTC.

The V call is TRBV4-1, the J call TRBJ1-4; 8 nucleotides line up with TRBD1. Germline V gene lookup returns CDR1 MGHRA and CDR2 YSYEKL. J was trimmed by 5 bases and V by 7 bases; bases with no gene match: 9. The CDR3 is made up of 15 amino acids. The CDR3 spells CASTRLTGANEKLFF. In DNA form, the CDR3 reads TGCGCCAGCACCCGATTGACAGGGGCCAATGAAAAACTGTTTTTT.

The rearrangement links TRBV5-1 to TRBJ1-3; TRBD1 matches at 7 bases. Trimming at V came to 2 bases and at J to 0 bases, leaving 23 bases not matched to a gene. Germline V gene data show CDR1 as SGHRS and CDR2 as YFSETQ. This CDR3 region has 22 residues. CDR3 in amino acids: CASSFWGTGTARQGLSGNTIYF. The DNA of the CDR3 is TGCGCCAGCAGCTTTTGGGGGACCGGGACAGCCCGTCAGGGACTCTCTGGAAACACCATATATTTT. The full variable domain, its missing parts supplied by reference TRBV5-1 and TRBJ1-3, is KAGVTQTPRYLIKTRGQQVTLSCSPISGHRSVSWYQQTPGQGLQFLFEYFSETQRNKGNFPGRFSGRQFSNSRSEMNVSTLELGDSALYLCASSFWGTGTARQGLSGNTIYFGEGSWLTVV.

The V call is TRBV6-5, the J call TRBJ1-4; the match to TRBD1 covers 7 bases. V lost 2 bases and J lost 1; bases outside the gene matches: 1. The germline V gene has CDR1 MNHEY and CDR2 SVGAGI. This CDR3 is built from 15 residues. The CDR3 loop is CASSYTGETNEKLFF. Written as DNA, the CDR3 is TGTGCCAGCAGTTACACAGGGGAAACTAATGAAAAACTGTTTTTT.

The gene calls are TRBV5-1 and TRBJ2-7; D not resolved. CDR1 and CDR2 (germline): SGHRS, YFSETQ. CDR3 length: 14 residues. V was pared by 4 bases and J by 2 bases, with 13 bases between. The DNA of the CDR3 is TGCGCCAGCAGCCCTGGTACCAGGACCTACGAGCAGTACTTC. It codes for CASSPGTRTYEQYF.

The gene calls are TRBV6-5 and TRBJ2-7; 7 bases agree with TRBD1. The V gene's germline CDR1 is MNHEY and CDR2 SVGAGI. The V gene end was trimmed by 0 bases and the J gene end by 6 bases; junction bases not matched to a gene: 8. CDR3 size: 15 residues. CDR3 DNA: TGTGCCAGCAGTTACTCAACGACAGGGAAAGGCGAGCAGTACTTC. Protein: CASSYSTTGKGEQYF.

A note on this clone: This specimen includes other DNA sequences encoding the same CDR3. This sequence joins TRBV20-1 and TRBJ2-3, with no clear D. CDR1 is DFQATT and CDR2 is SNEGSKA in the germline V gene (reference sequence). The CDR3 loop spans 10 amino acids. Trimming took off 3 bases at V and 6 bases at J, with 4 bases between the two ends. CDR3 sequence: CSASGDTQYF. The CDR3 DNA reads as TGCAGTGCTAGCGGGGATACGCAGTATTTT.